This TCR beta chain was retrieved from a study of T cell responses to AZD1222 COVID-19 vaccine. A note on this clone: Antigen unknown.

The CDR3 covers 15 residues. The junction had 5 bases not matched to a gene; V was cut back by 1 base and J by 3 bases. The germline V gene has CDR1 SGHAT and CDR2 FQNNGV. Data came from immunoSEQ multiplex PCR; TCRdb stores just in-frame clones and leaves some out. The table has fewer than 200,000 clones, more than 80% seen once. Points from the study as a whole: Regions left unmutated in variants are reportedly the target of nearly half of spike-specific TCRs. The donors showed a predominance of white British ancestry and of females, with possible underestimation of clonal diversity.

The TCR was taken from an adult in good health. This sequence joins TRBV11-2 and TRBJ1-2, with 7 bases lining up with TRBD1. Here the sequenced sample was peripheral blood, taken on day 0 of AZD1222 vaccination. The CDR3 protein is CASSLGWQGDYGYTF. CDR3 coding DNA: TGTGCCAGCAGCTTAGGGTGGCAGGGGGACTATGGCTACACCTTC.